These T cell receptor beta chains were read from a single sample in a study of blood T cell repertoires in COVID-19. The data were produced by immunoSEQ multiplex PCR, yet TCRdb's version contains in-frame clones alone and is incomplete. The repertoire holds some 350,000 clones, with almost 90% as singletons. Source material: peripheral blood. The receptors were gathered from a man in his late teens or twenties with active or convalescent COVID-19. Both conserved end residues are part of each CDR3. A D gene is named only where the DNA matches it firmly. The size entry is marked missing in some rows and otherwise reads once, few, many or a size class.

V gene: TRBV2
J gene: TRBJ2-7
D gene: NA
clone size: NA
CDR3 protein: CASSEGGGNYEQYF
CDR3 DNA: TGTGCCAGCAGTGAAGGGGGCGGGAACTACGAGCAGTACTTC

V gene: TRBV11-3
J gene: TRBJ2-5
D gene: TRBD1
clone size: NA
CDR3 protein: CASSPGQAVETQYF
CDR3 DNA: TGTGCCAGCAGCCCCGGACAGGCTGTAGAGACCCAGTACTTC

V gene: TRBV7-2
J gene: TRBJ2-1
D gene: NA
clone size: NA
CDR3 protein: CASSLPGLGNEQFF
CDR3 DNA: TGTGCCAGCAGCTTACCGGGACTCGGCAATGAGCAGTTCTTC

V gene: TRBV6-4
J gene: TRBJ2-3
D gene: TRBD1
clone size: few
CDR3 protein: CASSQSRGGLDTQYF
CDR3 DNA: TGTGCCAGCAGCCAATCTCGAGGGGGCTTGGATACGCAGTATTTT

V gene: TRBV6-6
J gene: TRBJ1-5
D gene: TRBD1
clone size: NA
CDR3 protein: CASNQQGAYNQPQHF
CDR3 DNA: TGTGCCAGCAATCAACAGGGGGCCTACAATCAGCCCCAGCATTTT

V gene: TRBV27
J gene: TRBJ2-7
D gene: NA
clone size: NA
CDR3 protein: CASSPSQARTYEQYF
CDR3 DNA: TGTGCCAGCAGTCCTTCACAGGCGCGTACCTACGAGCAGTACTTC

V gene: TRBV5-1
J gene: TRBJ1-2
D gene: NA
clone size: NA
CDR3 protein: CASDDPEGLRGYTF
CDR3 DNA: TGCGCCAGCGACGACCCCGAGGGTCTGAGGGGCTACACCTTC

V gene: TRBV28
J gene: TRBJ1-5
D gene: TRBD1
clone size: NA
CDR3 protein: CASSDREQPQHF
CDR3 DNA: TGTGCCAGCAGTGACAGGGAACAGCCCCAGCATTTT

V gene: TRBV4-3
J gene: TRBJ1-4
D gene: NA
clone size: few
CDR3 protein: CASSQAAGPANEKLFF
CDR3 DNA: TGCGCCAGCAGCCAAGCGGCAGGGCCGGCTAATGAAAAACTGTTTTTT

V gene: TRBV7-9
J gene: TRBJ2-1
D gene: TRBD2
clone size: NA
CDR3 protein: CASSSLAGGSYNEQFF
CDR3 DNA: TGTGCCAGCAGCTCTCTAGCGGGAGGGTCCTACAATGAGCAGTTCTTC

V gene: TRBV25-1
J gene: TRBJ2-1
D gene: NA
clone size: NA
CDR3 protein: CASSELGHPSGEQFF
CDR3 DNA: TGTGCCAGCAGTGAATTAGGACACCCTTCCGGGGAGCAGTTCTTC

V gene: TRBV6-5
J gene: TRBJ1-3
D gene: NA
clone size: NA
CDR3 protein: CASRAKSSSGNTIYF
CDR3 DNA: TGTGCCAGCAGAGCAAAGTCGAGCTCTGGAAACACCATATATTTT

V gene: TRBV7-9
J gene: TRBJ2-5
D gene: TRBD1
clone size: NA
CDR3 protein: CASCPGTVSGRETQYF
CDR3 DNA: TGTGCCAGCTGTCCCGGGACAGTCTCCGGGCGTGAGACCCAGTACTTC

V gene: TRBV3-1/TRBV3-2
J gene: TRBJ1-1
D gene: TRBD1
clone size: NA
CDR3 protein: CASRDGTVNTEAFF
CDR3 DNA: TGTGCCAGCAGAGACGGGACAGTTAACACTGAAGCTTTCTTT

V gene: TRBV11-2
J gene: TRBJ1-1
D gene: NA
clone size: once
CDR3 protein: CASSLIQPPGAFF
CDR3 DNA: TGTGCCAGCAGTCTGATCCAGCCCCCGGGGGCTTTCTTT

V gene: TRBV27
J gene: TRBJ2-1
D gene: NA
clone size: once
CDR3 protein: CASSFLSSSGYNEQFF
CDR3 DNA: TGTGCCAGCAGTTTCCTGTCGTCTTCGGGATACAATGAGCAGTTCTTC

V gene: TRBV9
J gene: TRBJ2-7
D gene: TRBD1
clone size: NA
CDR3 protein: CASSVTGVEQYF
CDR3 DNA: TGTGCCAGCAGCGTCACAGGGGTTGAACAGTACTTC

V gene: TRBV19
J gene: TRBJ2-3
D gene: TRBD1
clone size: once
CDR3 protein: CASSMGGQGADTQYF
CDR3 DNA: TGTGCCAGTAGTATGGGGGGACAGGGGGCAGATACGCAGTATTTT

V gene: TRBV7-9
J gene: TRBJ1-2
D gene: NA
clone size: few
CDR3 protein: CASSPRAGANYGYTF
CDR3 DNA: TGTGCCAGCAGCCCAAGGGCAGGGGCTAACTATGGCTACACCTTC

V gene: TRBV6-2/TRBV6-3
J gene: TRBJ1-2
D gene: TRBD1
clone size: NA
CDR3 protein: CASSYPGTGRYGYTF
CDR3 DNA: TGTGCCAGCAGTTACCCCGGGACAGGGCGCTATGGCTACACCTTC

V gene: TRBV11-2
J gene: TRBJ1-3
D gene: NA
clone size: NA
CDR3 protein: CASSSRTHSGNTIYF
CDR3 DNA: TGTGCCAGCAGCTCCAGAACCCACTCTGGAAACACCATATATTTT

V gene: TRBV29-1
J gene: TRBJ2-2
D gene: TRBD1
clone size: NA
CDR3 protein: CSVFRTGGLNTGELFF
CDR3 DNA: TGCAGCGTTTTCAGGACAGGGGGTCTTAACACCGGGGAGCTGTTTTTT

V gene: TRBV18
J gene: TRBJ1-2
D gene: NA
clone size: once
CDR3 protein: CASSPLAGAYGYTF
CDR3 DNA: TGTGCCAGCTCACCACTTGCAGGGGCCTATGGCTACACCTTC

V gene: TRBV7-6
J gene: TRBJ2-1
D gene: TRBD2
clone size: few
CDR3 protein: CASSLNLAGYNEQFF
CDR3 DNA: TGTGCCAGCAGCTTAAATTTAGCGGGTTACAATGAGCAGTTCTTC

V gene: TRBV7-2
J gene: TRBJ2-1
D gene: NA
clone size: NA
CDR3 protein: CASEKVQGGPREQFF
CDR3 DNA: TGTGCCAGTGAGAAGGTCCAGGGGGGCCCACGGGAGCAGTTCTTC

V gene: TRBV7-2
J gene: TRBJ1-6
D gene: TRBD1
clone size: NA
CDR3 protein: CASSPHPLIGGSNSPLHF
CDR3 DNA: TGTGCCAGCAGCCCGCACCCCTTAATAGGGGGCTCAAATTCACCCCTCCACTTT

V gene: TRBV19
J gene: TRBJ2-7
D gene: TRBD2
clone size: once
CDR3 protein: CATRRLAGGIYEQYF
CDR3 DNA: TGTGCCACCCGGCGGCTAGCGGGAGGTATTTACGAGCAGTACTTC

V gene: TRBV6-5
J gene: TRBJ1-1
D gene: NA
clone size: NA
CDR3 protein: CASSFGFGTEAFF
CDR3 DNA: TGTGCCAGCAGTTTTGGTTTCGGCACTGAAGCTTTCTTT

V gene: TRBV5-1
J gene: TRBJ1-4
D gene: NA
clone size: NA
CDR3 protein: CASSLARAGNEKLFF
CDR3 DNA: TGCGCCAGCAGCTTAGCTAGGGCGGGGAATGAAAAACTGTTTTTT

V gene: TRBV5-1
J gene: TRBJ2-7
D gene: TRBD2
clone size: once
CDR3 protein: CASSSSTGTSGAYEQYF
CDR3 DNA: TGCGCCAGCAGCTCAAGCACCGGGACTAGCGGAGCCTACGAGCAGTACTTC

V gene: TRBV9
J gene: TRBJ1-2
D gene: NA
clone size: NA
CDR3 protein: CASSAQLGLYGYTF
CDR3 DNA: TGTGCCAGCAGCGCCCAGTTGGGCCTCTATGGCTACACCTTC

V gene: TRBV29-1
J gene: TRBJ2-7
D gene: TRBD2
clone size: NA
CDR3 protein: CSVEVLAGSYGQYF
CDR3 DNA: TGCAGCGTAGAAGTACTAGCGGGGTCCTACGGGCAGTACTTC

V gene: TRBV19
J gene: TRBJ1-1
D gene: TRBD1
clone size: NA
CDR3 protein: CASSMTGGTEAFF
CDR3 DNA: TGTGCCAGTAGTATGACAGGGGGCACTGAAGCTTTCTTT

V gene: TRBV19
J gene: TRBJ2-1
D gene: NA
clone size: NA
CDR3 protein: CATHPPGTYNEQFF
CDR3 DNA: TGTGCCACCCACCCCCCAGGGACCTACAATGAGCAGTTCTTC

V gene: TRBV7-6
J gene: TRBJ2-3
D gene: NA
clone size: NA
CDR3 protein: CASSTTAGLVDTQYF
CDR3 DNA: TGTGCCAGCAGCACCACGGCGGGGTTGGTAGATACGCAGTATTTT

V gene: TRBV29-1
J gene: TRBJ2-3
D gene: TRBD2
clone size: NA
CDR3 protein: CSAPGAAGDTDTQYF
CDR3 DNA: TGCAGCGCCCCAGGGGCAGCGGGGGACACAGATACGCAGTATTTT

V gene: TRBV5-4
J gene: TRBJ2-3
D gene: TRBD2
clone size: NA
CDR3 protein: CASSLGTLLAGDGDTQYF
CDR3 DNA: TGTGCCAGCAGCTTGGGTACCCTACTAGCGGGAGATGGTGATACGCAGTATTTT

V gene: TRBV27
J gene: TRBJ2-7
D gene: NA
clone size: once
CDR3 protein: CASSLSGEVRYEQYF
CDR3 DNA: TGTGCCAGCAGTTTATCTGGGGAGGTGAGGTACGAGCAGTACTTC

V gene: TRBV9
J gene: TRBJ2-7
D gene: TRBD2
clone size: NA
CDR3 protein: CASSPSSGGGWEQYF
CDR3 DNA: TGTGCCAGCAGCCCATCTAGCGGGGGTGGATGGGAGCAGTACTTC

V gene: TRBV4-1
J gene: TRBJ1-2
D gene: NA
clone size: NA
CDR3 protein: CASSQDHGLGHGYTF
CDR3 DNA: TGCGCCAGCAGTCAAGATCACGGCCTAGGCCATGGCTACACCTTC

V gene: TRBV5-1
J gene: TRBJ2-1
D gene: NA
clone size: NA
CDR3 protein: CASSLSLDEQFF
CDR3 DNA: TGCGCCAGCAGCTTGTCTCTTGATGAGCAGTTCTTC

V gene: TRBV27
J gene: TRBJ2-3
D gene: NA
clone size: once
CDR3 protein: CASSLLSTDTQYF
CDR3 DNA: TGTGCCAGCAGTTTACTCAGCACAGATACGCAGTATTTT

V gene: TRBV2
J gene: TRBJ2-2
D gene: NA
clone size: NA
CDR3 protein: CASISLTNTGELFF
CDR3 DNA: TGTGCCAGCATCAGTCTCACGAACACCGGGGAGCTGTTTTTT

V gene: TRBV19
J gene: TRBJ2-7
D gene: TRBD1
clone size: NA
CDR3 protein: CASSGHQGQGAYEQYF
CDR3 DNA: TGTGCCAGTAGTGGCCACCAGGGACAGGGGGCGTACGAGCAGTACTTC

V gene: TRBV18
J gene: TRBJ1-5
D gene: NA
clone size: NA
CDR3 protein: CASSPPWLGQGPNQPQHF
CDR3 DNA: TGTGCCAGCTCACCACCGTGGCTCGGGCAGGGGCCCAATCAGCCCCAGCATTTT

V gene: TRBV9
J gene: TRBJ1-2
D gene: TRBD1
clone size: NA
CDR3 protein: CASSEGQNYGYTF
CDR3 DNA: TGTGCCAGCAGCGAGGGACAGAACTATGGCTACACCTTC

V gene: TRBV24-1
J gene: TRBJ1-2
D gene: NA
clone size: NA
CDR3 protein: CATSVQGGYTF
CDR3 DNA: TGTGCCACCAGTGTTCAGGGTGGCTACACCTTC

V gene: TRBV18
J gene: TRBJ1-6
D gene: NA
clone size: NA
CDR3 protein: CASSPARNSPLHF
CDR3 DNA: TGTGCCAGCTCACCAGCCAGAAATTCACCCCTCCACTTT

V gene: TRBV10-3
J gene: TRBJ2-1
D gene: TRBD2
clone size: once
CDR3 protein: CAMAGTSGTTSSYNEQFF
CDR3 DNA: TGTGCCATGGCCGGGACTAGCGGAACGACGAGCTCCTACAATGAGCAGTTCTTC

V gene: TRBV6-5
J gene: TRBJ1-2
D gene: NA
clone size: NA
CDR3 protein: CASSYGGEGYTF
CDR3 DNA: TGTGCCAGCAGTTACGGAGGCGAGGGCTACACCTTC

V gene: TRBV7-9
J gene: TRBJ1-4
D gene: NA
clone size: NA
CDR3 protein: CASSLGWTANEKLFF
CDR3 DNA: TGTGCCAGCAGCTTAGGTTGGACTGCTAATGAAAAACTGTTTTTT

V gene: TRBV4-3
J gene: TRBJ1-4
D gene: TRBD1
clone size: NA
CDR3 protein: CASSQVSGGAYEKLFF
CDR3 DNA: TGCGCCAGCAGCCAAGTGTCAGGGGGCGCGTATGAAAAACTGTTTTTT

V gene: TRBV28
J gene: TRBJ1-4
D gene: NA
clone size: NA
CDR3 protein: CASSFVSATNEKLFF
CDR3 DNA: TGTGCCAGCAGTTTCGTCAGTGCAACTAATGAAAAACTGTTTTTT

V gene: TRBV30
J gene: TRBJ2-7
D gene: NA
clone size: few
CDR3 protein: CAWTQGYEQYF
CDR3 DNA: TGTGCCTGGACTCAGGGTTACGAGCAGTACTTC

V gene: TRBV5-1
J gene: TRBJ2-1
D gene: TRBD2
clone size: NA
CDR3 protein: CASSYGGTNRYEQFF
CDR3 DNA: TGCGCCAGCAGCTACGGTGGGACTAATCGGTATGAGCAGTTCTTC

V gene: TRBV5-6
J gene: TRBJ1-2
D gene: NA
clone size: NA
CDR3 protein: CASQKQDRYGYTF
CDR3 DNA: TGTGCCAGCCAAAAACAGGACCGCTATGGCTACACCTTC

V gene: TRBV9
J gene: TRBJ1-4
D gene: NA
clone size: NA
CDR3 protein: CASSVRGRFGEKLFF
CDR3 DNA: TGTGCCAGCAGCGTAAGAGGTAGATTTGGTGAAAAACTGTTTTTT

V gene: TRBV27
J gene: TRBJ1-6
D gene: NA
clone size: once
CDR3 protein: CASSLWGHAGGYNSPLHF
CDR3 DNA: TGTGCCAGCAGTTTATGGGGACATGCCGGAGGCTATAATTCACCCCTCCACTTT

V gene: TRBV28
J gene: TRBJ1-2
D gene: TRBD1
clone size: NA
CDR3 protein: CASSGLTGELRINYGYTF
CDR3 DNA: TGTGCCAGCAGTGGACTCACAGGGGAGTTAAGGATTAACTATGGCTACACCTTC